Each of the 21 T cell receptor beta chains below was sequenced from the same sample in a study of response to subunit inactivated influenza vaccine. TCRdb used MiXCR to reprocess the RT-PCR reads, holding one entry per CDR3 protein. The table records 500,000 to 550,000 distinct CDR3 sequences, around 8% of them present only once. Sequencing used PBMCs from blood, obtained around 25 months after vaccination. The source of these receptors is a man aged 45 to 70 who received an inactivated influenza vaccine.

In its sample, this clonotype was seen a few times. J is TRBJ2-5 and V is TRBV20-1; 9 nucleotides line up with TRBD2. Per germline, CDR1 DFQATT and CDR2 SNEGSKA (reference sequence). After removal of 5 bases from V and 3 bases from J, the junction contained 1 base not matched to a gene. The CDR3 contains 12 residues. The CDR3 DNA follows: TGCAGTGCTTGGACTAGCGAAGAGACCCAGTACTTC. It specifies CSAWTSEETQYF.

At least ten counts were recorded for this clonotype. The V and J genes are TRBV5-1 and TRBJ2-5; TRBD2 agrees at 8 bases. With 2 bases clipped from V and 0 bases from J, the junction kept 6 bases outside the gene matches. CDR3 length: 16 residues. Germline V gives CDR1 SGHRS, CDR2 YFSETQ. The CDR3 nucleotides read TGCGCCAGCAGCTTCGGGAAGACTAGCGACCAAGAGACCCAGTACTTC. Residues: CASSFGKTSDQETQYF.

CDR3 nucleotides: TGTGCCAGCAGTTCCCAATCCGGCGGCTACACCTTC. Translated, it gives CASSSQSGGYTF. The chain combines TRBV12-3 or TRBV12-4 with TRBJ1-2; D is uncertain. V lost 4 bases, J lost 8 bases, and 11 bases lay in between. This CDR3 spans 12 amino acids.

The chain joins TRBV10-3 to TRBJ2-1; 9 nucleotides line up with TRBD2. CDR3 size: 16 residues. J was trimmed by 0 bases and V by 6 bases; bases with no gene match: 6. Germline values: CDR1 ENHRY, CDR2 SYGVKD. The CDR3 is CAISFSGGSSYNEQFF. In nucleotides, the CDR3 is TGTGCCATCAGCTTTAGCGGGGGTAGCTCCTACAATGAGCAGTTCTTC.

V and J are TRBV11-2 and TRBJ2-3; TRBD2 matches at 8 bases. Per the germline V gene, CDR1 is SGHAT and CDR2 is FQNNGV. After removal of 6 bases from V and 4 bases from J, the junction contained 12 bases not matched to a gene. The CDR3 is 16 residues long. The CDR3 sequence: CASSPIAGRSADTQYF. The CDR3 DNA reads TGTGCCAGCAGTCCTATAGCGGGACGTTCCGCAGATACGCAGTATTTT. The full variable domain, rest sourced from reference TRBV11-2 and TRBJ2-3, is EAGVAQSPRYKIIEKRQSVAFWCNPISGHATLYWYQQILGQGPKLLIQFQNNGVVDDSQLPKDRFSAERLKGVDSTLKIQPAKLEDSAVYLCASSPIAGRSADTQYFGPGTRLTVL.

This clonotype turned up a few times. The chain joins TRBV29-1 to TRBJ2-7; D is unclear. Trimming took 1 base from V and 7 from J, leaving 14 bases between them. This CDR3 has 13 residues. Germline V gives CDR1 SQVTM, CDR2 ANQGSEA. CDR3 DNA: TGCAGCGTTGAAGGGGGTCCATCTACGGAGCAGTACTTC. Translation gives CSVEGGPSTEQYF.

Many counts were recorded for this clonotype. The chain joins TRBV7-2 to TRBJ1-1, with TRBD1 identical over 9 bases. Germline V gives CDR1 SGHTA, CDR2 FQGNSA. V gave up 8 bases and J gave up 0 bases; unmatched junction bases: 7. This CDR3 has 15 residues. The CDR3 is CASAPDRGLNTEAFF. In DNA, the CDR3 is TGTGCCAGCGCTCCGGACAGGGGATTGAACACTGAAGCTTTCTTT. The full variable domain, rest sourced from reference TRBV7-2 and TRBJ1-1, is GAGVSQSPSNKVTEKGKDVELRCDPISGHTALYWYRQSLGQGLEFLIYFQGNSAPDKSGLPSDRFSAERTGGSVSTLTIQRTQQEDSAVYLCASAPDRGLNTEAFFGQGTRLTVV.

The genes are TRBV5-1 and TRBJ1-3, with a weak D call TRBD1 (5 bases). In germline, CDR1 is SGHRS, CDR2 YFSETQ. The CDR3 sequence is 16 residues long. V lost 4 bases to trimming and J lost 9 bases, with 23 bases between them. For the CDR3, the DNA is TGCGCCAGCAGCCTCAACAGGACAACTGCCCTCTGCACCATATATTTT. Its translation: CASSLNRTTALCTIYF.

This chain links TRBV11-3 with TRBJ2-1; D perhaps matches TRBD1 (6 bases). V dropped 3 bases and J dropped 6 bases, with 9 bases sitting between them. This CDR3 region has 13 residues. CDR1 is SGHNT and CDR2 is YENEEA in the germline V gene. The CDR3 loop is CASSFGQINEQFF. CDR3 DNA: TGTGCCAGCAGCTTCGGACAGATCAATGAGCAGTTCTTC.

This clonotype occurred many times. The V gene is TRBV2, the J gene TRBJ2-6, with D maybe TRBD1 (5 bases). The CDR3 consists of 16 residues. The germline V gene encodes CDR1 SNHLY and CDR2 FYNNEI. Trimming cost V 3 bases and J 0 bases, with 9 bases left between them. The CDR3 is CASSDTGPSGANVLTF. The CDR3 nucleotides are TGTGCCAGCAGTGACACAGGCCCCTCTGGGGCCAACGTCCTGACTTTC.

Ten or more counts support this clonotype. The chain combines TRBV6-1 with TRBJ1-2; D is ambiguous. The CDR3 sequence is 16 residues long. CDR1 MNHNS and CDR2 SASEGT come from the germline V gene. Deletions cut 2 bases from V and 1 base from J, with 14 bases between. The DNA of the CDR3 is TGTGCCAGCAGTGAATCTGACTTACCTCTTAACTATGGCTACACCTTC. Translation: CASSESDLPLNYGYTF.

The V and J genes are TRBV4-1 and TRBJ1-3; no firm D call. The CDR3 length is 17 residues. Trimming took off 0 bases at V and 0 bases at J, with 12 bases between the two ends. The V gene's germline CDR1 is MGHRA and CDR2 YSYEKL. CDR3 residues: CASSQDLFRGSGNTIYF. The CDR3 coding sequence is TGCGCCAGCAGCCAAGATCTGTTCCGGGGCTCTGGAAACACCATATATTTT.

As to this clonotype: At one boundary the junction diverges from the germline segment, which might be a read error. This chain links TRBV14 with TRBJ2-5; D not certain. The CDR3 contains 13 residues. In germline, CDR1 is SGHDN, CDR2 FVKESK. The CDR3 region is CASSRMAAESQYF. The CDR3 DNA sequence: TGTGCCAGCAGCCGTATGGCGGCGGAGAGCCAGTACTTC.

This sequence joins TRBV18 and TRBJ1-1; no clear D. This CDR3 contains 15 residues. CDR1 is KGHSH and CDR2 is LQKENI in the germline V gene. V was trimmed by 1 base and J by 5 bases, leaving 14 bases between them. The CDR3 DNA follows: TGTGCCAGCTCACCACATGAAAAGGTGGGGACTGAAGCTTTCTTT. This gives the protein CASSPHEKVGTEAFF.

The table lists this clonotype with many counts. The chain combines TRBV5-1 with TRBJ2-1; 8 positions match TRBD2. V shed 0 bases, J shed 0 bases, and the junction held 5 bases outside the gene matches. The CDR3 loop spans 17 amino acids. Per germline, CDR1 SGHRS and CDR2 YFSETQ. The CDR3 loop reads CASSLGLAKRSYNEQFF. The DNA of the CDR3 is TGCGCCAGCAGCTTGGGACTAGCGAAACGCTCCTACAATGAGCAGTTCTTC.

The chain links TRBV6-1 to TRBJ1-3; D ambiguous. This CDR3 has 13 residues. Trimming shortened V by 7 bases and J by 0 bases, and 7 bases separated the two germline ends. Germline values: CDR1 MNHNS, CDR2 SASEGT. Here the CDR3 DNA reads TGTGCCAGCAAGGAAAGCTCTGGAAACACCATATATTTT. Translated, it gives CASKESSGNTIYF.

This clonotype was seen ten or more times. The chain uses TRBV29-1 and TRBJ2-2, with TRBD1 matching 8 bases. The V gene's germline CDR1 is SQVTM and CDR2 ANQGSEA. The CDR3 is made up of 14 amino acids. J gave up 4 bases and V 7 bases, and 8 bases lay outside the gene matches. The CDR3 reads CSGRTGSVTGELFF. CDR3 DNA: TGCAGCGGTAGGACAGGGTCGGTCACCGGGGAGCTGTTTTTT.

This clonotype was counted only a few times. CDR3 nucleotides: TGCGCCAGGGATTGGACAGGGGCATCCGTGAACACTGAAGCTTTCTTT. Translated: CARDWTGASVNTEAFF. The chain is built from TRBV10-1 and TRBJ1-1; 9 bases match TRBD1. CDR1 is WNHNN and CDR2 is SYGVQD in the germline V gene (reference sequence). Unmatched junction bases numbered 11, after V lost 9 bases and J lost 0 bases. The length of the CDR3 is 16 residues.

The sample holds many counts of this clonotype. CDR3 loop: CASSVEPVSYEQYF. The CDR3, as DNA: TGTGCCAGCAGCGTAGAACCAGTTAGCTACGAGCAGTACTTC. V gene TRBV9 combines with J gene TRBJ2-7; unclear D gene. The CDR3 runs to 14 residues. Trimming stripped 0 bases from V and 3 bases from J, with 10 bases between. Germline CDR1 SGDLS, CDR2 YYNGEE.

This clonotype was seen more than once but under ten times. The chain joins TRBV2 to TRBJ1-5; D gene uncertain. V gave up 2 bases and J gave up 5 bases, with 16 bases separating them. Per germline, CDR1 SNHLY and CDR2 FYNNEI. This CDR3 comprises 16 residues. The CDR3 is CASSELVGADHQPQHF. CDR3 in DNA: TGTGCCAGCAGTGAATTAGTCGGAGCGGACCATCAGCCCCAGCATTTT.

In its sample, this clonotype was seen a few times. The CDR3 DNA reads TGTGCCAGCAGCCAAGATAGCTTAGCGGGAAAGGTCGAGCAGTACTTC. It specifies CASSQDSLAGKVEQYF. The chain links TRBV4-2 to TRBJ2-7; 8 positions match TRBD2. This CDR3 region has 16 residues. With V trimmed by 0 bases and J by 6 bases, 10 bases remained unmatched. Germline V lookup: CDR1 LGHNA, CDR2 YNFKEQ.